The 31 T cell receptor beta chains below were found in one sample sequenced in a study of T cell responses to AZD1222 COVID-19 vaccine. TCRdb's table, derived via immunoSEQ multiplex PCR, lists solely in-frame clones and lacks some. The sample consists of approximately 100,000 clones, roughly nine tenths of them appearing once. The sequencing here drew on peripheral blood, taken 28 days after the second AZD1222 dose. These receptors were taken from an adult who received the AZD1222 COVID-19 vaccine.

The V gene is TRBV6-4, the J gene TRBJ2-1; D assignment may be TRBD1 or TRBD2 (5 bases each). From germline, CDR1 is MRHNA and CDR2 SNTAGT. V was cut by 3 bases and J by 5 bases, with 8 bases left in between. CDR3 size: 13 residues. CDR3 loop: CASSEGEHNEQFF. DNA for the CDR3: TGTGCCAGCAGTGAGGGGGAACACAATGAGCAGTTCTTC.

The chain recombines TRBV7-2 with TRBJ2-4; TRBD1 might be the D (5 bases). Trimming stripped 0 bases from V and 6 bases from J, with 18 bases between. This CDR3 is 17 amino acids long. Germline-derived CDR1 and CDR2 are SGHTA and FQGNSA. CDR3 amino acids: CASSLAGRGQVGNIQYF. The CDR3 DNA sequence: TGTGCCAGCAGCTTAGCGGGAAGGGGCCAAGTTGGAAACATTCAGTACTTC.

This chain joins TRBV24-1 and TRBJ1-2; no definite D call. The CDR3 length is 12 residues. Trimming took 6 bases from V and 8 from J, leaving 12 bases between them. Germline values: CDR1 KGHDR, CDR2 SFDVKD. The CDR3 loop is CATSKGYYGYTF. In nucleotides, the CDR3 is TGTGCCACCAGTAAAGGGTATTACGGCTACACCTTC.

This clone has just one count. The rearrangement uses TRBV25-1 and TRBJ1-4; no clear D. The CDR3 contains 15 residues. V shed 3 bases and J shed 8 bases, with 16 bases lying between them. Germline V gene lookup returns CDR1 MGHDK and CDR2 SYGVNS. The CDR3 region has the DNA TGTGCCAGCAGTGACAGTCCGGGGTTAACCGAAAAACTGTTTTTT. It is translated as CASSDSPGLTEKLFF.

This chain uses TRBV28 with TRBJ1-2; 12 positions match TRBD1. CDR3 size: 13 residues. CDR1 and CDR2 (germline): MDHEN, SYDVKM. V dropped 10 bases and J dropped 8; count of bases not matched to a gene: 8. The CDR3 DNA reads TGTGCCATGCGGGGACAGGGGGCGTCAGGCTACACCTTC. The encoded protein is CAMRGQGASGYTF.

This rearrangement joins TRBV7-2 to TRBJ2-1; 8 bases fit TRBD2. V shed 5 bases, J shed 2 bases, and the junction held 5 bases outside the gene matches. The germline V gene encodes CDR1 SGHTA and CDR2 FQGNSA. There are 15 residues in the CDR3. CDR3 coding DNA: TGTGCCAGCAGCGGTAGCGGGATAACCTACAATGAGCAGTTCTTC. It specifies CASSGSGITYNEQFF.

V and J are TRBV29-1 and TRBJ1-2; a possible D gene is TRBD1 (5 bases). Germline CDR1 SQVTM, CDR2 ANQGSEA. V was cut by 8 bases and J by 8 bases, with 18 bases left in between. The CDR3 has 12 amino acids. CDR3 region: CSTALLRDGYTF. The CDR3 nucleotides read TGCAGCACAGCTCTCCTCAGGGACGGCTACACCTTC.

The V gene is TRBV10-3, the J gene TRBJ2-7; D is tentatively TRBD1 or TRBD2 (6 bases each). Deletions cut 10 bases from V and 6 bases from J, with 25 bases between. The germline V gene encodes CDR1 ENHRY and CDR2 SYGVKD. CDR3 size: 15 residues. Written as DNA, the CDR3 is TGTGCCAACTCGGAGGGGGGATCGGGCTGGAGCGAGCAGTACTTC. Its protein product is CANSEGGSGWSEQYF.

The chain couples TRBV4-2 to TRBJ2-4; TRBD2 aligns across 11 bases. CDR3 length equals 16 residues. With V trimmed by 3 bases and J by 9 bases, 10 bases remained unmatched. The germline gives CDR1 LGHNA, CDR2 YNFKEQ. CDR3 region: CASSQDILAGVGIQYF. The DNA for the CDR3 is TGTGCCAGCAGCCAGGACATACTAGCGGGAGTTGGCATTCAGTACTTC.

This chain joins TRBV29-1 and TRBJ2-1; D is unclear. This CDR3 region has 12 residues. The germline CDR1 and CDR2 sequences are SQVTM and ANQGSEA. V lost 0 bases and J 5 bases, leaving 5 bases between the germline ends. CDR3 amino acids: CSVEDLNNEQFF. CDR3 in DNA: TGCAGCGTTGAAGATCTGAACAATGAGCAGTTCTTC.

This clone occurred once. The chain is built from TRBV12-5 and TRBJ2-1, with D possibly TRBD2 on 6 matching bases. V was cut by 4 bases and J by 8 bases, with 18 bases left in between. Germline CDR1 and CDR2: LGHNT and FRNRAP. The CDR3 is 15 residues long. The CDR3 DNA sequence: TGTGCTAGTGGTTCCCCGGGAGACGGGGTACATGAGCAGTTCTTC. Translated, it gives CASGSPGDGVHEQFF. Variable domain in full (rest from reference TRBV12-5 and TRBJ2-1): DARVTQTPRHKVTEMGQEVTMRCQPILGHNTVFWYRQTMMQGLELLAYFRNRAPLDDSGMPKDRFSAEMPDATLATLKIQPSEPRDSAVYFCASGSPGDGVHEQFFGPGTRLTVL.

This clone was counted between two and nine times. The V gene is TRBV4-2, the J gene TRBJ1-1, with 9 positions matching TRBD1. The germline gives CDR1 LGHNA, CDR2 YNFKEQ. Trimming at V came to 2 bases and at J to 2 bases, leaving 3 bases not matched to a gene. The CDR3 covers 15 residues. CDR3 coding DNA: TGTGCCAGCAGCCAAAGGACAGGGGAAAACACTGAAGCTTTCTTT. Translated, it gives CASSQRTGENTEAFF.

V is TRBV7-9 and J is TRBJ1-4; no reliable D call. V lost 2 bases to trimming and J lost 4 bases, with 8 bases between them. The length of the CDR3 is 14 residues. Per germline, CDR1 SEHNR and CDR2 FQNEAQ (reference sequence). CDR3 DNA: TGTGCCAGCAGCTTATCAGGAATTAATGAAAAACTGTTTTTT. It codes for CASSLSGINEKLFF.

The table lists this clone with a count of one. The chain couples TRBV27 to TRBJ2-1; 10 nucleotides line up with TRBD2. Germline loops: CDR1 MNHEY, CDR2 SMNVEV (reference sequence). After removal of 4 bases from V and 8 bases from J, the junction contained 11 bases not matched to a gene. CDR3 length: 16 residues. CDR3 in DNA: TGTGCCAGCAGTTCTCTAGGGCTAGCGGGGGCCCATGAGCAGTTCTTC. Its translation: CASSSLGLAGAHEQFF.

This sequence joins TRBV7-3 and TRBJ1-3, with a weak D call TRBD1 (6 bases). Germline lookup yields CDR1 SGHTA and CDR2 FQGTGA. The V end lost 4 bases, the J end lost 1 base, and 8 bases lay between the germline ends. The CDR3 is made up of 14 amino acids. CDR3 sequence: CASSSQGSGNTIYF. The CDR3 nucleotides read TGTGCCAGCAGCTCTCAGGGGTCTGGAAACACCATATATTTT.

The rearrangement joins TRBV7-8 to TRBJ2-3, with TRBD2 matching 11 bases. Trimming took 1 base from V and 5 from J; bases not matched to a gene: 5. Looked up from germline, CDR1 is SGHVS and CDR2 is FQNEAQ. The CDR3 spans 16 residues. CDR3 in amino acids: CASSLGTSGRVDTQYF. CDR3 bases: TGTGCCAGCAGCTTAGGCACTAGCGGGAGAGTAGATACGCAGTATTTT.

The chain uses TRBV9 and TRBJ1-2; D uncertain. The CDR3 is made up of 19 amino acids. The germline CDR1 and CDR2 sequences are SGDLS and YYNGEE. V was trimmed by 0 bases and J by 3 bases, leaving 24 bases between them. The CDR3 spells CASSVGAETDERRDYGYTF. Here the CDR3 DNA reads TGTGCCAGCAGCGTAGGGGCAGAGACCGACGAGAGACGGGACTATGGCTACACCTTC.

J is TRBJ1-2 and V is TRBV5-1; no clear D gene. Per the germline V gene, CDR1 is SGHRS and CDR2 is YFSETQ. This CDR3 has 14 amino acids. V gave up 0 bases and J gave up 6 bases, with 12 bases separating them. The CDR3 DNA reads TGCGCCAGCAGCTTGGCCGGAGGGTACGATGGCTACACCTTC. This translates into CASSLAGGYDGYTF. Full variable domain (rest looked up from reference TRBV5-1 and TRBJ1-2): KAGVTQTPRYLIKTRGQQVTLSCSPISGHRSVSWYQQTPGQGLQFLFEYFSETQRNKGNFPGRFSGRQFSNSRSEMNVSTLELGDSALYLCASSLAGGYDGYTFGSGTRLTVV.

CDR3 DNA: TGTGCCAGCACCCCTCGTGGGGCCGGGGATGGAGGCACTGAAGCTTTCTTT. Its protein is CASTPRGAGDGGTEAFF. The V and J genes are TRBV25-1 and TRBJ1-1; D perhaps matches TRBD1 (5 bases). V lost 7 bases, J lost 4 bases, and 25 bases lay in between. The CDR3 sequence is 17 residues long. CDR1 MGHDK and CDR2 SYGVNS come from the germline V gene.

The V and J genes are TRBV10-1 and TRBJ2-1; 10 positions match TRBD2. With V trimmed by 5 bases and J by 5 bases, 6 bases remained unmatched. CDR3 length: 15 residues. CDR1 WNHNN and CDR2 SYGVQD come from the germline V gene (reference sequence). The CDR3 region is CASSRRLAGDNEQFF. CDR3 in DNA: TGCGCCAGCAGTCGGAGGCTAGCGGGAGACAATGAGCAGTTCTTC.

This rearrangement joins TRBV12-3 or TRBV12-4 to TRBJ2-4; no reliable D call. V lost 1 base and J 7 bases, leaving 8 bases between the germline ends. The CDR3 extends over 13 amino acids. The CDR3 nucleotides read TGTGCCAGCAGTTTAGGAGTCTCGAACATTCAGTACTTC. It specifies CASSLGVSNIQYF.

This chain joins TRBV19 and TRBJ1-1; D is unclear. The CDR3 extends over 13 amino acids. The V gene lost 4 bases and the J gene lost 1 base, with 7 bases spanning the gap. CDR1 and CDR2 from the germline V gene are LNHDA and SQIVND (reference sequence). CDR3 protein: CASSTTRNTEAFF. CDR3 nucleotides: TGTGCCAGTAGTACCACAAGGAACACTGAAGCTTTCTTT.

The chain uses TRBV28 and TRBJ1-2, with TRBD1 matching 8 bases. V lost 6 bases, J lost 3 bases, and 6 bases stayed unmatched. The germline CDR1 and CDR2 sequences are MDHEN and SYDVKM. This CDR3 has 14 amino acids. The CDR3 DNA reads TGTGCCAGCAGGCAACAGGGGGACTACTATGGCTACACCTTC. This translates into CASRQQGDYYGYTF.

The CDR3 nucleotides read TGTGCCAGTACCCATCCCGGCGGCAGTCCTGGAAACACCATATATTTT. Its translation: CASTHPGGSPGNTIYF. This chain links TRBV19 with TRBJ1-3, with D uncertain. V shed 7 bases and J shed 2 bases, with 18 bases lying between them. CDR1 is LNHDA, CDR2 SQIVND, per germline (reference sequence). This CDR3 is 16 amino acids long.

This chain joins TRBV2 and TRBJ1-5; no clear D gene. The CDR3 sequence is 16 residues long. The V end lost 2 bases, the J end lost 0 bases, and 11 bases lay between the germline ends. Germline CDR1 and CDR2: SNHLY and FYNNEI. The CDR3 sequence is CASSETGPYSNQPQHF. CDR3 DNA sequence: TGTGCCAGCAGTGAAACTGGACCCTATAGCAATCAGCCCCAGCATTTT.

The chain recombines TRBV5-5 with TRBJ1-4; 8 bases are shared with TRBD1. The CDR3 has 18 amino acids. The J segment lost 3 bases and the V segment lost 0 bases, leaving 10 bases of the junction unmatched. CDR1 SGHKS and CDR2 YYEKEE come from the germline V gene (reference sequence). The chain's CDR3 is CASSLVGAGGLSNEKLFF. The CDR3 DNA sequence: TGTGCCAGCAGCTTGGTGGGCGCAGGGGGCTTGTCTAATGAAAAACTGTTTTTT.

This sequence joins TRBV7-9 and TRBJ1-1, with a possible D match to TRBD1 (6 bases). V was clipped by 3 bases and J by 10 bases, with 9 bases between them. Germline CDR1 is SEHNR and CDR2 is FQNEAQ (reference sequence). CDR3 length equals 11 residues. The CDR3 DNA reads TGTGCCAGCAGCTTCGGGACATCAGCTTTCTTT. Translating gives CASSFGTSAFF.

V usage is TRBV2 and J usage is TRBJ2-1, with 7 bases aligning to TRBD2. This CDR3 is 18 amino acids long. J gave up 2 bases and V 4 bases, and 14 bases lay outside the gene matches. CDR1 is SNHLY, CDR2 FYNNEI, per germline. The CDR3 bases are TGTGCCAGCAGTGCAAGTCGACCCGCAGGGACTACCTACAATGAGCAGTTCTTC. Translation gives CASSASRPAGTTYNEQFF.

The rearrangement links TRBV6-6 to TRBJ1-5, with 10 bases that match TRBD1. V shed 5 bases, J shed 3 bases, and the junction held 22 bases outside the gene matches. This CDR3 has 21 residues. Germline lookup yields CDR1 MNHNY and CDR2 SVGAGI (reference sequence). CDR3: CASSQPKSGTGAHRFNQPQHF. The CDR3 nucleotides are TGTGCCAGCAGTCAACCCAAATCCGGGACAGGGGCCCACCGTTTCAATCAGCCCCAGCATTTT.

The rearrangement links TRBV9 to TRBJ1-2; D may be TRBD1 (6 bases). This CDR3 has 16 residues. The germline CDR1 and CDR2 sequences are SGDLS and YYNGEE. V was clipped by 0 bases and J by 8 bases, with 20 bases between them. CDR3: CASSVAVGSGGYGYTF. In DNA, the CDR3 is TGTGCCAGCAGCGTAGCCGTGGGTTCCGGGGGCTACGGCTACACCTTC.

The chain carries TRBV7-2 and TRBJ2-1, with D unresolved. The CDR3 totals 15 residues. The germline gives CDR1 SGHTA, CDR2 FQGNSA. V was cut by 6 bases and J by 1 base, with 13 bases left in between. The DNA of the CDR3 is TGTGCCAGCAGTTCTAGGTGGGGATCCTACAATGAGCAGTTCTTC. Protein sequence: CASSSRWGSYNEQFF.